This TCR beta chain originates from a study of shared clonotypes between healthy human individuals. Study conclusions and caveats: Naive subsets usually exceeded memory subsets in estimated richness. The study found lower generation probabilities in non-shared clonotypes than in those shared by all four donors.

Division of CD4+ cells produced a CD45RA+ naive subset and a CD45RA-negative memory subset. Assay used: immunoSEQ multiplex PCR; TCRdb lists only in-frame clones, some missing. The sample consists of millions of clones, 95% of them appearing once. Germline assignment: CDR1 MNHNY and CDR2 SVGAGI (reference sequence). This CDR3 region has 14 residues. V was trimmed by 0 bases and J by 7 bases, leaving 10 bases between them. This clone was seen just once. Its target is not known. This sequence originates from a man younger than 35 in good health. This chain links TRBV6-6 with TRBJ1-5, with a tentative D call TRBD1 (5 bases). Sequencing was done on a sample of naive CD4+ T cells sorted from blood. Subset denoted: CD45RA+ positively selected. The CDR3 DNA follows: TGTGCCAGCAGTTACTCGGCAGGGAACCAGCCCCAGCATTTT. Its protein is CASSYSAGNQPQHF.